A selection of T cell receptor beta chains follows, all from one sample in a study of T cell repertoires in cytomegalovirus infection. TCRdb reprocessed the reads via MiXCR and lists one record per CDR3 protein. The table has about 530,000 distinct CDR3 sequences, about 26% seen once. The specimen sequenced was PBMCs. These receptors were collected from a human donor in good health (CMV status not recorded). Some clones in this sample may be carry-over from other donors' samples. The CDR3 runs from the conserved cysteine through the conserved F or W. The order of the fields is CDR3 length, clone size, V gene, D gene, J gene, CDR3 protein, CDR3 DNA. A D gene is named only where the DNA matches it firmly. Where a row states a size, it is once, few, many or the class of an expanded clone; other rows omit it.

16,-,TRBV27,-,TRBJ1-2,CASSLQGGLRNYGYTF,TGTGCCAGCAGTTTACAGGGCGGCCTCCGTAACTATGGCTACACCTTC
16,-,TRBV24-1,TRBD1,TRBJ2-3,CATSDSPGQGTDTQYF,TGTGCCACCAGTGATTCTCCGGGACAGGGAACAGATACGCAGTATTTT
15,-,TRBV19,TRBD1,TRBJ1-2,CASSIVETGSYGYTF,TGTGCCAGTAGTATAGTCGAGACAGGGTCCTATGGCTACACCTTC
13,many,TRBV12-3/TRBV12-4,-,TRBJ2-7,CASSSDSQDEQYF,TGTGCCAGCAGTTCGGACAGTCAGGACGAGCAGTACTTC
13,-,TRBV7-9,-,TRBJ2-1,CASSSVNFDEQFF,TGTGCCAGCAGCTCCGTCAATTTCGATGAGCAGTTCTTC
15,few,TRBV19,TRBD1,TRBJ2-7,CASSSTGTEPTSMYF,TGTGCCAGTAGTTCGACCGGGACAGAACCTACGAGCATGTACTTC
13,few,TRBV20-1,TRBD1,TRBJ1-2,CSANDRANYGYTF,TGCAGTGCTAACGACAGGGCTAACTATGGCTACACCTTC
14,-,TRBV20-1,TRBD2,TRBJ2-7,CSAPRLAGWGEQYF,TGCAGTGCTCCCCGACTAGCGGGGTGGGGTGAGCAGTACTTC
16,-,TRBV19,-,TRBJ2-3,CASSIQRSRSTDTQYF,TGTGCCAGTAGTATACAGCGCTCACGCAGCACAGATACGCAGTATTTT
17,many,TRBV6-1,TRBD1,TRBJ2-1,CASRSLTGTGSYNEQFF,TGTGCCAGCAGATCTCTGACCGGGACAGGTTCCTACAATGAGCAGTTCTTC
12,-,TRBV6-5,TRBD2,TRBJ2-7,CFSAGGPYEQYF,TGTTTTTCGGCGGGAGGGCCTTACGAGCAGTACTTC
14,many,TRBV7-8,TRBD1,TRBJ1-2,CASSSDRGSPGYTF,TGTGCCAGCAGCTCAGACAGGGGGTCGCCCGGCTACACCTTC
15,-,TRBV7-9,TRBD1,TRBJ2-1,CASGQGGRDANEQFF,TGTGCCAGCGGCCAAGGGGGCAGAGATGCCAATGAGCAGTTCTTC
15,-,TRBV24-1,TRBD2,TRBJ2-1,CATSERTSGYNEQFF,TGTGCCACCAGTGAAAGGACTAGCGGCTACAATGAGCAGTTCTTC
17,-,TRBV6-2/TRBV6-3,-,TRBJ2-2,CASSYAFRTSLAGELFF,TGTGCCAGCAGTTACGCGTTTAGGACGTCCTTGGCCGGGGAGCTGTTTTTT
16,once,TRBV7-9,TRBD1,TRBJ1-6,CASSLDLQGDFSPLHF,TGTGCCAGCAGCTTAGATCTACAGGGGGATTTTTCACCCCTCCACTTT
13,many,TRBV20-1,TRBD1,TRBJ1-6,CSAKGQGKSPLHF,TGCAGTGCTAAAGGACAGGGGAAATCACCCCTCCACTTT
17,-,TRBV9,TRBD1,TRBJ1-1,CASSSYRDRGLGTEAFF,TGTGCCAGCAGCTCATACCGGGACAGGGGTTTGGGCACTGAAGCTTTCTTT
15,many,TRBV19,-,TRBJ2-2,CASSFLERTTGELFF,TGTGCCAGTAGCTTTTTGGAGCGCACGACCGGGGAGCTGTTTTTT
15,many,TRBV7-2,-,TRBJ1-2,CASSPGPVGSYGYTF,TGTGCCAGCAGCCCCGGACCGGTCGGTTCCTATGGCTACACCTTC
15,-,TRBV5-1,TRBD1,TRBJ2-1,CASAPGTGEWSEQFF,TGCGCCAGCGCCCCCGGGACAGGTGAATGGAGTGAGCAGTTCTTC
14,-,TRBV2,TRBD1,TRBJ1-1,CASTGTGGGTEAFF,TGTGCCAGCACCGGGACAGGGGGCGGCACTGAAGCTTTCTTT
18,-,TRBV24-1,-,TRBJ2-2,CATSEPSAGTANTGELFF,TGTGCCACCAGTGAACCATCGGCGGGGACAGCTAACACCGGGGAGCTGTTTTTT
16,-,TRBV20-1,-,TRBJ2-1,CSAPPPAGLNHNEQFF,TGCAGTGCTCCACCCCCGGCAGGACTAAACCACAATGAGCAGTTCTTC
14,-,TRBV15,-,TRBJ2-5,CATSSTDLGETQYF,TGTGCCACCAGCAGCACAGATTTGGGAGAGACCCAGTACTTC
17,-,TRBV4-1,TRBD2,TRBJ2-3,CASSPLGLAVFTDTQYF,TGCGCCAGCAGCCCCCTTGGACTAGCGGTGTTCACAGATACGCAGTATTTT
16,-,TRBV7-9,-,TRBJ1-2,CASRLSPRGPRDGYTF,TGTGCCAGCAGGCTATCCCCCAGGGGTCCGAGAGATGGCTACACCTTC
13,few,TRBV10-3,TRBD1,TRBJ1-1,CAISLDRNVEAFF,TGTGCCATCTCGCTGGACAGGAACGTTGAAGCTTTCTTT
14,-,TRBV12-3/TRBV12-4,-,TRBJ2-1,CASRSDPAINEQFF,TGTGCCAGCAGAAGCGATCCTGCGATAAATGAGCAGTTCTTC
13,few,TRBV2,TRBD2,TRBJ2-1,CASSERRGNEQFF,TGTGCCAGCAGTGAAAGGCGGGGGAATGAGCAGTTCTTC
14,-,TRBV5-1,TRBD2,TRBJ2-7,CASIGAGEGNEQYF,TGCGCCAGCATTGGGGCGGGAGAGGGAAACGAGCAGTACTTC
19,many,TRBV7-2,-,TRBJ2-1,CASSLEMGSVGAVLGEQFF,TGTGCCAGCAGCTTAGAGATGGGCAGTGTGGGAGCCGTTTTGGGTGAGCAGTTCTTC
16,few,TRBV11-3,-,TRBJ1-1,CASSGGSGGFNTEAFF,TGTGCCAGCAGCGGGGGGTCGGGGGGCTTCAACACTGAAGCTTTCTTT
16,-,TRBV11-3,TRBD1,TRBJ2-1,CASSPSQGVSLDEQFF,TGTGCCAGCAGCCCGAGTCAGGGGGTTAGTTTGGATGAGCAGTTCTTC
15,many,TRBV7-2,-,TRBJ2-3,CASSLVGSSADTQYF,TGTGCCAGCAGCTTAGTCGGGTCCTCAGCAGATACGCAGTATTTT
14,-,TRBV19,-,TRBJ1-1,CASRTGRGGTEAFF,TGTGCCAGCAGGACCGGAAGGGGTGGAACTGAAGCTTTCTTT
17,-,TRBV3-1,TRBD2,TRBJ2-3,CASSQDLLAGEVDTQYF,TGTGCCAGCAGCCAAGATCTGCTAGCGGGAGAGGTAGATACGCAGTATTTT
14,-,TRBV4-3,TRBD1,TRBJ1-2,CASSQVGQAYGYTF,TGCGCCAGCAGCCAAGTCGGACAGGCGTATGGCTACACCTTC
13,once,TRBV28,-,TRBJ1-5,CASSFLAGLTQHF,TGTGCCAGCAGTTTCCTGGCGGGGTTAACCCAGCATTTT
14,-,TRBV6-6,TRBD2,TRBJ2-2,CASSFGRGSGELFF,TGTGCCAGCAGTTTTGGGAGGGGAAGCGGGGAGCTGTTTTTT
16,many,TRBV7-8,TRBD1,TRBJ2-3,CASSPGQGVMFDTQYF,TGTGCCAGCAGCCCTGGACAGGGTGTAATGTTCGATACGCAGTATTTT
18,-,TRBV7-8,TRBD1,TRBJ1-5,CASSLPGQGGGRNQPQHF,TGTGCCAGCAGCTTACCCGGACAGGGAGGGGGACGCAATCAGCCCCAGCATTTT
15,many,TRBV7-2,-,TRBJ1-2,CASSLVGRGNYGYTF,TGTGCCAGCAGCTTAGTCGGCAGGGGCAACTATGGCTACACCTTC
15,many,TRBV7-2,TRBD1,TRBJ2-2,CASSFGRGRAGELFF,TGTGCCAGCAGCTTCGGCAGGGGGCGCGCCGGGGAGCTGTTTTTT
16,many,TRBV7-2,-,TRBJ2-1,CASSLAGSSSYNEQFF,TGTGCCAGCAGCTTGGCGGGATCCAGCTCCTACAATGAGCAGTTCTTC
14,-,TRBV7-2,-,TRBJ2-2,CASSFNGRTGELFF,TGTGCCAGCAGCTTCAACGGTCGCACCGGGGAGCTGTTTTTT
14,few,TRBV20-1,-,TRBJ1-2,CSASLNGRDYGYTF,TGCAGTGCTAGTTTAAACGGAAGGGACTATGGCTACACCTTC
13,-,TRBV11-2,-,TRBJ2-3,CASSEAGTDTQYF,TGTGCCAGCAGCGAGGCGGGAACAGATACGCAGTATTTT
17,many,TRBV7-8,TRBD2,TRBJ2-1,CASSPFGLAGTYNEQFF,TGTGCCAGCAGCCCCTTCGGACTAGCGGGGACGTACAATGAGCAGTTCTTC
13,-,TRBV12-5,-,TRBJ2-7,CASGLGRSYEQYF,TGTGCTAGTGGTTTGGGACGTTCCTACGAGCAGTACTTC
14,few,TRBV6-1,TRBD1,TRBJ1-3,CASRSTGTGNTIYF,TGTGCCAGCAGGTCGACAGGGACTGGAAACACCATATATTTT
15,few,TRBV12-3/TRBV12-4,TRBD2,TRBJ2-5,CASSLGLADQETQYF,TGTGCCAGCAGCCTAGGACTAGCAGACCAAGAGACCCAGTACTTC
15,-,TRBV5-5,TRBD1,TRBJ1-1,CASSSSRQGRTEAFF,TGTGCCAGCAGCTCCTCACGACAGGGTAGAACTGAAGCTTTCTTT
13,-,TRBV20-1,TRBD2,TRBJ2-7,CSAWDYGTYEQYF,TGCAGTGCTTGGGACTATGGGACCTACGAGCAGTACTTC
14,few,TRBV29-1,TRBD2,TRBJ2-1,CSVEAFAGGDEQFF,TGCAGCGTTGAAGCTTTTGCGGGAGGAGATGAGCAGTTCTTC